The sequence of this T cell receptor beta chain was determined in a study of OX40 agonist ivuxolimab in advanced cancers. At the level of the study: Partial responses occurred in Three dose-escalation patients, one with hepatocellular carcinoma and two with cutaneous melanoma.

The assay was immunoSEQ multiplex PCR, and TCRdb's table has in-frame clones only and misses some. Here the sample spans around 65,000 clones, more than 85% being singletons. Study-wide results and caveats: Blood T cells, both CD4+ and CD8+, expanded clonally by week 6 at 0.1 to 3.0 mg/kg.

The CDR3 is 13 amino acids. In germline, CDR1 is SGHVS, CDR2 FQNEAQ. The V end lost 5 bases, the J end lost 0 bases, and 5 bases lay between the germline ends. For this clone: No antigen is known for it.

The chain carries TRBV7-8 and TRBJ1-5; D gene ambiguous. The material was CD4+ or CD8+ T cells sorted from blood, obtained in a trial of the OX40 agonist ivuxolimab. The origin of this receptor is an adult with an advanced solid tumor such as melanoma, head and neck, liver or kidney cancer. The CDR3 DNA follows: TGTGCCAGCAGCGAGAATAGCAATCAGCCCCAGCATTTT. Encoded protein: CASSENSNQPQHF.